This T cell receptor beta chain was recovered during a study of cytomegalovirus exposure and HLA in healthy donors. General study findings and limits: When the data were analyzed later, several of the most significant clusters appeared to be linked to common viral pathogens. Reports state that TCR beta sequences accurately predicted most subjects' HLA-A and HLA-B alleles.

Healthy bone marrow donors made up the donors. In regard to this clone: Its cognate antigen is unknown.

The study ran its PCR with 60 Vbeta and 13 Jbeta primers. Method: immunoSEQ multiplex PCR; TCRdb's copy keeps in-frame clones and lacks some. Of 180,000 or so clones in the sample, roughly four fifths were seen once. This TCR was recovered from a male donor in good health and CMV-seronegative. What was sequenced was PBMCs.

The CDR3 region has the DNA TGTGCCAGCAGCCCGTTCCAGGGCTACAGCTACGAGCAGTACTTC. Encoded protein: CASSPFQGYSYEQYF. This chain joins TRBV6-5 and TRBJ2-7; possible D gene TRBD1, 5 bases. The CDR3 contains 15 residues. Trimming left V 6 bases short and J 3 bases short, with 18 bases between. Germline assignment: CDR1 MNHEY and CDR2 SVGAGI.